Below are 20 T cell receptor beta chains sequenced from a single sample in a study of CD8+CD57+ T cells in acquired aplastic anemia. TCR beta VDJ and CDR3 were profiled, and genomic DNA was the template. A single record per CDR3 protein comes from TCRdb applying MiXCR to the reads. The table has roughly 150,000 distinct CDR3 sequences, 45% to 55% seen once. Patients chosen for sequencing had CD8+CD57+ cells that had expanded, as shown by flow cytometry. Sequencing was done on a sample of sorted CD4+, CD8+, or CD8+CD57+ T cells (not recorded which) from PBMCs. The receptors shown here come from a human donor with aplastic anemia.

V and J are TRBV4-1 and TRBJ1-3; a possible D gene is TRBD1 (6 bases). The CDR3 is 18 amino acids. V was clipped by 0 bases and J by 3 bases, with 18 bases between them. Per germline, CDR1 MGHRA and CDR2 YSYEKL. The CDR3 DNA sequence: TGCGCCAGCAGCCAAGATATCCTGACGCAGGGGCTTGGAAACACCATATATTTT. This gives the protein CASSQDILTQGLGNTIYF.

To note about this clonotype: Sequence at one end of the junction differs from germline and may be a read error. V and J are TRBV11-2 and TRBJ1-3; D gene ambiguous. The CDR3 length is 16 residues. Looked up from germline, CDR1 is SGHAT and CDR2 is FQNNGV. The CDR3 bases are TGTGTCAGCAGCTTAGGCGACGGACTCTCTGGAAACACCATATATTTT. Amino acids: CVSSLGDGLSGNTIYF.

V is TRBV6-4 and J is TRBJ1-2, with D uncertain. The V end lost 4 bases, the J end lost 4 bases, and 10 bases lay between the germline ends. The CDR3 consists of 13 residues. Germline V gives CDR1 MRHNA, CDR2 SNTAGT. CDR3 sequence (DNA): TGTGCCAGCAGTGCTTTAGGAGGCTATGGCTACACCTTC. It specifies CASSALGGYGYTF.

The chain carries TRBV25-1 and TRBJ2-1; weak D call: TRBD2 (5 bases). V lost 0 bases, J lost 4 bases, and 13 bases lay in between. The germline CDR1 and CDR2 sequences are MGHDK and SYGVNS. The CDR3 has 16 residues. The chain's CDR3 is CASSEYGDRGYNEQFF. DNA for the CDR3: TGTGCCAGCAGTGAATATGGTGACCGGGGATACAATGAGCAGTTCTTC.

Of note for this clonotype: The junction differs from germline at one of its ends, possibly a read error. V is TRBV19 and J is TRBJ1-5; 8 bases agree with TRBD1. CDR1 and CDR2 from the germline V gene are LNHDA and SQIVND (reference sequence). The CDR3 consists of 15 residues. As DNA, the CDR3 is TGTGCCAGTAGTCCGATCGACAGGGGTGATCAGCCTCAGCATTTT. It is translated as CASSPIDRGDQPQHF.

The genes are TRBV24-1 and TRBJ2-3, with D possibly being TRBD2 (6 bases). This CDR3 has 15 amino acids. Trimming shortened V by 0 bases and J by 11 bases, and 17 bases separated the two germline ends. CDR1 and CDR2 (germline): KGHDR, SFDVKD. The CDR3: CATSDLASAYNEQYF. The DNA of the CDR3 is TGTGCCACCAGTGATTTGGCTAGCGCGTACAATGAGCAGTATTTT.

V gene TRBV19 combines with J gene TRBJ1-2; D unclear. Trimming took off 4 bases at V and 6 bases at J, with 15 bases between the two ends. This CDR3 is 14 amino acids long. CDR1 and CDR2 from the germline V gene are LNHDA and SQIVND (reference sequence). CDR3 residues: CASSNSQGRDGYTF. In DNA form, the CDR3 reads TGTGCCAGTAGTAATTCCCAAGGAAGGGATGGCTACACCTTC.

This clonotype was counted at least ten times. The CDR3 loop reads CASSLLRTGYSYEQYF. DNA for the CDR3: TGCGCCAGCAGCTTGCTTAGGACAGGTTACTCCTACGAGCAGTACTTC. The chain recombines TRBV5-1 with TRBJ2-7; 7 positions agree with TRBD1. The length of the CDR3 is 16 residues. Germline lookup yields CDR1 SGHRS and CDR2 YFSETQ. Trimming at V came to 1 base and at J to 0 bases, leaving 7 bases not matched to a gene.

The rearrangement links TRBV11-1 to TRBJ2-2, with 9 bases identical to TRBD1. The CDR3 is 14 residues long. Germline assignment: CDR1 SGHAT and CDR2 FQDESV (reference sequence). With V trimmed by 11 bases and J by 2 bases, 6 bases remained unmatched. CDR3 residues: CASRDRDNTGELFF. DNA of the CDR3: TGTGCCTCCCGGGACAGGGATAACACCGGGGAGCTGTTTTTT.

V gene TRBV20-1 combines with J gene TRBJ2-5; D not resolved. Trimming stripped 6 bases from V and 6 bases from J, with 5 bases between. This CDR3 has 9 amino acids. Germline V gene lookup returns CDR1 DFQATT and CDR2 SNEGSKA (reference sequence). This CDR3 is CSARKTQYF. In DNA, the CDR3 is TGCAGTGCCAGAAAGACCCAGTACTTC.

Concerning this clonotype: This sequence may be a read error, since a much larger clone differs from it by one base. The chain recombines TRBV5-6 with TRBJ1-1; 9 bases match TRBD1. V was pared by 4 bases and J by 1 base, with 2 bases of the junction left unmatched. Germline V lookup: CDR1 SGHDT, CDR2 YYEEEE. The CDR3 spans 14 residues. The CDR3 nucleotides are TGTGCCAGCAGCCGGACAGGGGAGAACACTGAAGCTTTCTTT. Its protein product is CASSRTGENTEAFF. The full variable domain, completed using reference TRBV5-6 and TRBJ1-1, is DAGVTQSPTHLIKTRGQQVTLRCSPKSGHDTVSWYQQALGQGPQFIFQYYEEEERQRGNFPDRFSGHQFPNYSSELNVNALLLGDSALYLCASSRTGENTEAFFGQGTRLTVV.

This clonotype was counted ten times or more. This sequence joins TRBV19 and TRBJ1-5, with D maybe TRBD1 (5 bases). Trimming pared 3 bases from V and 7 bases from J, leaving 16 bases between. This CDR3 has 15 amino acids. Germline CDR1 reads LNHDA; CDR2 reads SQIVND (reference sequence). The chain's CDR3 is CASSIGTQPGQPQHF. For the CDR3, the DNA is TGTGCCAGTAGTATTGGGACCCAACCTGGGCAGCCCCAGCATTTT.

This chain links TRBV19 with TRBJ1-1; D is ambiguous. The V end was cut by 5 bases, the J end by 1 base, with 8 bases between. This CDR3 comprises 13 residues. CDR1 and CDR2 (germline): LNHDA, SQIVND (reference sequence). The CDR3 protein is CASSGMSNTEAFF. CDR3 nucleotides: TGTGCCAGTAGTGGTATGTCGAACACTGAAGCTTTCTTT.

A remark on this clonotype: A single base separates this from a much larger clone, so it may be a read error. CDR3 protein: CASSIRSGYNTGELSF. CDR3 DNA: TGTGCCAGTAGTATACGGAGCGGGTATAACACCGGGGAGCTGTCTTTT. This chain links TRBV19 with TRBJ2-2, with D perhaps matching TRBD2 (6 bases). The CDR3 length is 16 residues. Germline assignment: CDR1 LNHDA and CDR2 SQIVND (reference sequence).

This clonotype was seen ten or more times. The chain combines TRBV7-3 with TRBJ1-1; the D is unclear. The ends were cut back, 3 bases at V and 2 bases at J, with 10 bases in the middle. This CDR3 has 14 residues. Germline V lookup: CDR1 SGHTA, CDR2 FQGTGA. The CDR3 DNA reads as TGTGCCAGCAGCTTGGGTGTAGACAACACTGAAGCTTTCTTT. It yields the protein CASSLGVDNTEAFF. Using reference TRBV7-3 and TRBJ1-1 for the parts outside the CDR3, the full variable domain is GAGVSQTPSNKVTEKGKYVELRCDPISGHTALYWYRQSLGQGPEFLIYFQGTGAADDSGLPNDRFFAVRPEGSVSTLKIQRTERGDSAVYLCASSLGVDNTEAFFGQGTRLTVV.

In regard to this clonotype: At one of its ends the junction is not consistent with the germline gene, which may arise from a read error. V gene TRBV10-3 combines with J gene TRBJ2-2; D ambiguous. Germline assignment: CDR1 ENHRY and CDR2 SYGVKD. CDR3 length: 14 residues. In DNA, the CDR3 is TGTGCCAGCAGTTTCTGGTCGAGTTCCGGGGAGCTGTTTTTT. It encodes CASSFWSSSGELFF.

This clonotype was observed a handful of times. The chain uses TRBV10-2 and TRBJ2-2; tentatively, D is TRBD1 (5 bases). Germline V gene lookup returns CDR1 WSHSY and CDR2 SAAADI. V was cut by 3 bases and J by 1 base, with 9 bases left in between. The CDR3 has 15 residues. Written as DNA, the CDR3 is TGCGCCAGCAGTGATGGGCAGGGGAACACCGGGGAGCTGTTTTTT. This codes for CASSDGQGNTGELFF.

The chain uses TRBV5-1 and TRBJ1-1; D is unclear. Looked up from germline, CDR1 is SGHRS and CDR2 is YFSETQ. This CDR3 has 15 residues. V dropped 4 bases and J dropped 4 bases, with 17 bases sitting between them. The CDR3 coding sequence is TGCGCCAGCAGCGGACGGACGGGTGTTGGCACTGAAGCTTTCTTT. Its translation: CASSGRTGVGTEAFF.

The rearrangement links TRBV10-3 to TRBJ2-3, with 8 bases matching TRBD2. The V gene end was trimmed by 4 bases and the J gene end by 4 bases; junction bases not matched to a gene: 16. CDR1 and CDR2 from the germline V gene are ENHRY and SYGVKD. The CDR3 contains 18 residues. As DNA, the CDR3 is TGTGCCATCAGTGTACGGGAAGCGGGAGCCCCCTTCCCAGATACGCAGTATTTT. Protein sequence: CAISVREAGAPFPDTQYF.

About this clonotype: This may be a read error: a much more frequent sequence differs by one nucleotide. This chain connects TRBV4-2 to TRBJ2-1, with TRBD1 matching over 8 bases. CDR3 length: 16 residues. Germline V gene sequence: CDR1 LGHNA, CDR2 YNFKEQ. CDR3 residues: CGSRSSWTGSENEQFF. The CDR3 region has the DNA TGTGGCAGCAGATCATCCTGGACAGGGTCGGAGAATGAGCAGTTCTTC.